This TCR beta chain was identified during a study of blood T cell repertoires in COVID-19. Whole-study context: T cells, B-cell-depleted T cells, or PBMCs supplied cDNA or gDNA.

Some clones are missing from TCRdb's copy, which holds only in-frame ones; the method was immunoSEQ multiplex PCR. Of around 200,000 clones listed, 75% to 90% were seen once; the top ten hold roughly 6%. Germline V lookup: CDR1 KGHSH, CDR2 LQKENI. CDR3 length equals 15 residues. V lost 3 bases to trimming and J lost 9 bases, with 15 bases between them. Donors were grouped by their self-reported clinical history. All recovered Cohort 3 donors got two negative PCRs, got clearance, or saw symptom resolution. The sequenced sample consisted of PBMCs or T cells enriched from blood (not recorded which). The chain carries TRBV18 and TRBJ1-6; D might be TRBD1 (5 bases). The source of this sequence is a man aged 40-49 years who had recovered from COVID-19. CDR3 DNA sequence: TGTGCCAGCTCACCCATACAGGTACAACGTTCACCCCTCCACTTT. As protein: CASSPIQVQRSPLHF.